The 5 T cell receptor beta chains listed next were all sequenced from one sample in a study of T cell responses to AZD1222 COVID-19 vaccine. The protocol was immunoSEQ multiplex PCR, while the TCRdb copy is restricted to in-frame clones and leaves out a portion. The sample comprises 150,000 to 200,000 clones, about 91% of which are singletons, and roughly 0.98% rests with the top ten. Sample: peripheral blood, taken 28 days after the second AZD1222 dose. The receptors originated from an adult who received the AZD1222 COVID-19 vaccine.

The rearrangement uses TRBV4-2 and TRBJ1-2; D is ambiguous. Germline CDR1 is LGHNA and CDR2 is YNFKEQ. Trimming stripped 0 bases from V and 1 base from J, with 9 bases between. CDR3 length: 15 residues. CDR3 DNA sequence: TGTGCCAGCAGCCAAGATCTCAACAATAACTATGGCTACACCTTC. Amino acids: CASSQDLNNNYGYTF.

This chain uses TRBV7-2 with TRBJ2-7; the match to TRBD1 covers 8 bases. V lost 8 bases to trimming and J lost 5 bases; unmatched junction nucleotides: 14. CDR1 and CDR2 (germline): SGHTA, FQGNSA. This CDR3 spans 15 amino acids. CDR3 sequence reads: CASAPWGQEGNEQYF. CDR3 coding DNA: TGTGCCAGCGCCCCCTGGGGACAGGAGGGAAACGAGCAGTACTTC.

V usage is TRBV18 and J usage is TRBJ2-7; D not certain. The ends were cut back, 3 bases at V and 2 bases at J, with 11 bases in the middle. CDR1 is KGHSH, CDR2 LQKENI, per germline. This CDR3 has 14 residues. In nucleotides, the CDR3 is TGTGCCAGCTCACCTGGGGATGCAACCTACGAGCAGTACTTC. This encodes CASSPGDATYEQYF.

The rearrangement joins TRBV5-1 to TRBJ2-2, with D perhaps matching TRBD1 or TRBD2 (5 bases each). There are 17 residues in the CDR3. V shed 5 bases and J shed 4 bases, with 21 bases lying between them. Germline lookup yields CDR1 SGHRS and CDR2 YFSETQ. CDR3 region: CASSRSLGREGTGELFF. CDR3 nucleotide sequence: TGCGCCAGCAGTCGGAGTTTGGGACGCGAGGGCACCGGGGAGCTGTTTTTT. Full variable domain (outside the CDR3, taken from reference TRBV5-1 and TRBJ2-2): KAGVTQTPRYLIKTRGQQVTLSCSPISGHRSVSWYQQTPGQGLQFLFEYFSETQRNKGNFPGRFSGRQFSNSRSEMNVSTLELGDSALYLCASSRSLGREGTGELFFGEGSRLTVL.

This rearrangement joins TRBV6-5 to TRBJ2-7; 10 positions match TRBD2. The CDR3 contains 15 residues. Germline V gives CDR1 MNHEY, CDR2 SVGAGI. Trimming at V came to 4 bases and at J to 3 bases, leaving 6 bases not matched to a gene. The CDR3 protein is CASSSERGGLYEQYF. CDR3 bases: TGTGCCAGCAGTTCTGAGCGGGGGGGCCTCTACGAGCAGTACTTC.